This T cell receptor (beta chain) is drawn from a study of cytomegalovirus exposure and HLA in healthy donors. The study, taken as a whole, reports: Accounts indicate the classifier identified cytomegalovirus status with strong specificity and sensitivity. Rarity held for most TCR sequences, but there were some public TCRs that occurred in many donors.

Primers included in the PCR were 60 Vbeta and 13 Jbeta primers. Assay: immunoSEQ multiplex PCR; the TCRdb copy retains only in-frame clones and omits some. Seen here are around 110,000 clones, approximately 80% observed once, and the top ten hold approximately 4.5%. The V end lost 3 bases, the J end lost 10 bases, and 14 bases lay between the germline ends. Per the germline V gene, CDR1 is SGDLS and CDR2 is YYNGEE. This CDR3 comprises 13 residues. On this clone itself: The antigen remains undetermined.

Every donor was a healthy person donating bone marrow. This TCR was recovered from a man aged 25-40 years in good health and CMV-seropositive. V is TRBV9 and J is TRBJ2-1; D is unresolved. What was sequenced was PBMCs. The CDR3 sequence: CASSAFSLEEQFF. The CDR3 bases are TGTGCCAGCAGCGCCTTTAGTCTAGAGGAGCAGTTCTTC.